This entry lists 5 T cell receptor beta chains sequenced from one sample in a study of technical replicates of blood from a few donors (dated by TCRdb to about 2017). Library preparation used the immunoSEQ multiplex PCR assay. As stored in TCRdb, this immuneACCESS dataset retains in-frame rearrangements with V and J assigned. A fraction of the clones does not appear; measured against another copy, unresolved V genes explain less than half of the discrepancy, and the remainder lacks a known reason. This sample lists about 14,000 clones; approximately 80% were detected once. About 11% of the sample lies in the top ten. The specimen sequenced was PBMCs. The receptors stem from a human donor in good health.

The rearrangement links TRBV5-5 to TRBJ2-3, with 7 bases that match TRBD2. This CDR3 comprises 15 residues. J was trimmed by 14 bases and V by 3 bases; bases with no gene match: 18. Germline-derived CDR1 and CDR2 are SGHKS and YYEKEE (reference sequence). The CDR3 DNA reads TGTGCCAGCAGCTGGGAGGGGATGCGACTAGCATCGGCGTATTTT. Translating gives CASSWEGMRLASAYF.

This sequence joins TRBV9 and TRBJ2-3, with 7 positions matching TRBD1. Germline-derived CDR1 and CDR2 are SGDLS and YYNGEE. V dropped 3 bases and J dropped 2; count of bases not matched to a gene: 6. CDR3 length: 15 amino acids. The CDR3 coding sequence is TGTGCCAGCAGCGCTTGGGACAGCCTCACAGATACGCAGTATTTT. This codes for CASSAWDSLTDTQYF.

V gene TRBV7-8 combines with J gene TRBJ2-7; possible D gene TRBD1, 5 bases. The ends were cut back, 5 bases at V and 1 base at J, with 12 bases in the middle. Germline CDR1 reads SGHVS; CDR2 reads FQNEAQ. The CDR3 spans 14 residues. CDR3 sequence (DNA): TGTGCCAGCAGCGCCGCTCAGGGATCCTACGAGCAGTACTTC. Translated: CASSAAQGSYEQYF.

In nucleotides, the CDR3 is TGTGCCAGCAGCTTAGTAATAGCGGGAGGCAATGAGCAGTTCTTC. Its protein is CASSLVIAGGNEQFF. The chain uses TRBV11-1 and TRBJ2-1; 10 bases match TRBD2. CDR1 and CDR2 from the germline V gene are SGHAT and FQDESV (reference sequence). With V trimmed by 1 base and J by 6 bases, 3 bases remained unmatched. The CDR3 contains 15 residues.

The chain uses TRBV7-9 and TRBJ2-1; D possibly corresponds to TRBD1 (6 bases). Per germline, CDR1 SEHNR and CDR2 FQNEAQ (reference sequence). V was trimmed by 1 base and J by 4 bases, leaving 8 bases between them. There are 14 residues in the CDR3. CDR3 bases: TGTGCCAGCAGCTTAGACAGGGCGTACAATGAGCAGTTCTTC. Translating it yields CASSLDRAYNEQFF.